The T cell receptor beta chain described here comes from a study of T cell changes during pregnancy in multiple sclerosis (dated by TCRdb to between 2018 and 2020). Study-wide context: Changes in the T cell repertoire over the course of pregnancy were examined in this study in women with multiple sclerosis.

V loses 4 bases of germline sequence and J loses 4 bases, and the interval between the two ends is 11 bases. The germline V gene encodes CDR1 SGHKS and CDR2 YYEKEE (reference sequence). The CDR3 spans 13 residues, from the cysteine through the phenylalanine. Only the CDR3 DNA is retained, 39 bases long and in frame from the first base. Concerning this clone: Its antigen remains unidentified. The sample holds no much larger clone one base away, and base qualities are not on file.

The method was the immunoSEQ multiplex PCR assay. TCRdb mirrors the immuneACCESS table, restricted to in-frame sequences. Some clones are absent from its copies; in checked studies, under half trace to an unresolved V gene, and the reason for the others is unknown. The sample profile shows tens of thousands of clones; over 85% of them were found once. The ten most abundant clones make up roughly 3.7% of the sample. The receptor chain draws on TRBV5-5 and TRBJ1-1; a tentative D call is TRBD1 (5 bases match). This receptor was taken from a female donor with multiple sclerosis, enrolled in a pregnancy study. Sequenced here: CD8+ T cells from peripheral blood mononuclear cells, sampled after pregnancy. In nucleotide form, the sequence is TGTGCCAGCAGCCCCGGGGGGAGCACTGAAGCTTTCTTT. Its amino acids are CASSPGGSTEAFF.